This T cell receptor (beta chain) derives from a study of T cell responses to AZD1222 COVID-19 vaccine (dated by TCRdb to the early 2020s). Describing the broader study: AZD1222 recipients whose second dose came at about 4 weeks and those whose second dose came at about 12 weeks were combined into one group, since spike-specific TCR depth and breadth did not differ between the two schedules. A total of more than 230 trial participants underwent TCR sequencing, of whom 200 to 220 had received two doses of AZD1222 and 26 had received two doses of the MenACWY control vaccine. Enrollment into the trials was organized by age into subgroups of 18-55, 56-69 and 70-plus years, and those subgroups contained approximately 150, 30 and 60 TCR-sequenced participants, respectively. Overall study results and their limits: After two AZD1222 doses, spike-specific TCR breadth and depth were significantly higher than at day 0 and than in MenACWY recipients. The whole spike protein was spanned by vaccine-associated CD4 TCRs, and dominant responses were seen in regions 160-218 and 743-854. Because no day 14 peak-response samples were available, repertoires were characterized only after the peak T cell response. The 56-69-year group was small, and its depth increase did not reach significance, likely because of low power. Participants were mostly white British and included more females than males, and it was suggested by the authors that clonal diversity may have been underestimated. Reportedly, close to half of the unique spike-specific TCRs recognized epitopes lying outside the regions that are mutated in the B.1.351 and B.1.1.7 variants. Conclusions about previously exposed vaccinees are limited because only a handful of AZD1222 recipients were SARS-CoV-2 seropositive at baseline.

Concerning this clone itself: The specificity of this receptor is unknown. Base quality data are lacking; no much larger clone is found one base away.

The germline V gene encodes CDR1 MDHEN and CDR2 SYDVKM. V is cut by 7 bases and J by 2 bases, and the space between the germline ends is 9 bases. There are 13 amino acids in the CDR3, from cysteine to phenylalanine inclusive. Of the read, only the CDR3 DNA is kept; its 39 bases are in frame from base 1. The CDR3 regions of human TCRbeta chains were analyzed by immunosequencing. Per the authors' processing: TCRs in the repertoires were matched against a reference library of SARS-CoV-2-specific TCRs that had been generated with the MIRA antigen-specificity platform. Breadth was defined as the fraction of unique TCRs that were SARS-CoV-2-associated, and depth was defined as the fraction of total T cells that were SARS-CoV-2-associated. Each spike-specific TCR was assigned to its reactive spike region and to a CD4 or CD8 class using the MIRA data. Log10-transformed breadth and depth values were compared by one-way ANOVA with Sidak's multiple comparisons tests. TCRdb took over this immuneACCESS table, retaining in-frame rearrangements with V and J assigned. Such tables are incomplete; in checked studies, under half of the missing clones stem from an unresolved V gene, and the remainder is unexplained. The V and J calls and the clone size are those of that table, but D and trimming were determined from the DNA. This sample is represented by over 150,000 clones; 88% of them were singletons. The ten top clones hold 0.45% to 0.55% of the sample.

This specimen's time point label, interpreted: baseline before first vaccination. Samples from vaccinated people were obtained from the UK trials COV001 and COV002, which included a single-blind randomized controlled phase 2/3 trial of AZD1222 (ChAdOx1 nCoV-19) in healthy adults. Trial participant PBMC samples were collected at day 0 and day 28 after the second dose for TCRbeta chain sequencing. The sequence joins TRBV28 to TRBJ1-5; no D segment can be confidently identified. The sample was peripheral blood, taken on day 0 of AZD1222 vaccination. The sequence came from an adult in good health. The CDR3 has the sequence CASIRGGNQPQHF. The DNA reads TGTGCCAGCATTCGGGGAGGCAATCAGCCCCAGCATTTT.